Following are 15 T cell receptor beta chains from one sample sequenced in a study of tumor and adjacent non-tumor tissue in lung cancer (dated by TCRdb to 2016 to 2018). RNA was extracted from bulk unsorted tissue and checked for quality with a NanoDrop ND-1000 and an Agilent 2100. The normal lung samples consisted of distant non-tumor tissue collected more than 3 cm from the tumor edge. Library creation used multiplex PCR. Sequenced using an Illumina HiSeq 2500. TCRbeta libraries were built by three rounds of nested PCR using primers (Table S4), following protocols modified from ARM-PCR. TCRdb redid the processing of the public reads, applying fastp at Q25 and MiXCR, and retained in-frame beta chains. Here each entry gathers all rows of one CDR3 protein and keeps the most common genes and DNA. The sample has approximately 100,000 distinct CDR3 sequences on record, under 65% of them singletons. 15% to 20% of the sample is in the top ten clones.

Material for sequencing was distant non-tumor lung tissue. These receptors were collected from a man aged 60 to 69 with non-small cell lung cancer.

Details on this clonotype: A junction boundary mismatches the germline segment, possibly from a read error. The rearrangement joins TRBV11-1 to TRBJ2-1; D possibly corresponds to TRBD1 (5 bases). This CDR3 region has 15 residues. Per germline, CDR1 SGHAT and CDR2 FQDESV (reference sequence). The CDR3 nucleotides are TGTGTCAGCAGCTTAAGGGGTACTGAGAACAATGAGCAGTTTTTC. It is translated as CVSSLRGTENNEQFF.

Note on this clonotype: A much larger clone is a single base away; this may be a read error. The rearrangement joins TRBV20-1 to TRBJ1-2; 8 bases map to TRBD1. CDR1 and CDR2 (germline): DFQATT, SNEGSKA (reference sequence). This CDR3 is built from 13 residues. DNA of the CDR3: TGCAGTGCTACTACAGACAGGGGTGGAGGCTACGCCTTC. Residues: CSATTDRGGGYAF.

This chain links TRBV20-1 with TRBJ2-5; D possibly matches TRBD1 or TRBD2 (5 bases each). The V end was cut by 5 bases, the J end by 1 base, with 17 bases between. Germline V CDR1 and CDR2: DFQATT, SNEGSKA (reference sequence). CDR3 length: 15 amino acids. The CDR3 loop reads CSAHGPVGTQETQYF. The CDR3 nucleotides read TGCAGTGCTCATGGACCAGTGGGGACCCAAGAGACCCAGTACTTC.

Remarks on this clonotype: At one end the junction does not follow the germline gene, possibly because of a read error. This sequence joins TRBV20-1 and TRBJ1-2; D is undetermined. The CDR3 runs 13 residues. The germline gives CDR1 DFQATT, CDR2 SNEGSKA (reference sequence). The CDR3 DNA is TGCAGTGTTAGAGGTACGGGCGGCTATGGCTACACCTTC. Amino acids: CSVRGTGGYGYTF.

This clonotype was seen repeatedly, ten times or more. For the CDR3, the DNA is TGTGCCAGCAGCATAGGGGCTTGGGGGTACGAGCAGTACTTC. It codes for CASSIGAWGYEQYF. The chain employs TRBV6-1 and TRBJ2-7; tentatively, D is TRBD1 or TRBD2 (5 bases each). Trimming took 6 bases from V and 4 from J, leaving 16 bases between them. Germline V lookup: CDR1 MNHNS, CDR2 SASEGT. The CDR3 sequence is 14 residues long.

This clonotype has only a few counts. The chain's CDR3 is CSARVHTPGHYEQYF. In DNA, the CDR3 is TGCAGTGCTAGAGTTCACACTCCGGGCCACTACGAGCAGTACTTC. V and J are TRBV20-1 and TRBJ2-7; D gene uncertain. Trimming pared 1 base from V and 3 bases from J, leaving 16 bases between. The CDR3 runs 15 residues. Germline V lookup: CDR1 DFQATT, CDR2 SNEGSKA (reference sequence).

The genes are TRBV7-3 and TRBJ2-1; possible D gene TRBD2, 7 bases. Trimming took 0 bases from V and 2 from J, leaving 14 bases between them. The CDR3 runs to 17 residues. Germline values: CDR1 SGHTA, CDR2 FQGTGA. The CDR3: CASSLTGSGGPYNEQFF. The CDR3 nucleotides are TGTGCCAGCAGCTTAACGGGGTCGGGGGGCCCCTACAATGAGCAGTTCTTC.

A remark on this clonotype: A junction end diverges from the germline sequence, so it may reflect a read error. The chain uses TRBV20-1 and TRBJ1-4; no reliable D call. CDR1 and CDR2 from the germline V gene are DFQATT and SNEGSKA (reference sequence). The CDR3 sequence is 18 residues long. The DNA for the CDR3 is TGCAGTGCTAGAGATGTAGACAATGATCGCAACTTGAATGAAAAACTGTCTTTT. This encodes CSARDVDNDRNLNEKLSF.

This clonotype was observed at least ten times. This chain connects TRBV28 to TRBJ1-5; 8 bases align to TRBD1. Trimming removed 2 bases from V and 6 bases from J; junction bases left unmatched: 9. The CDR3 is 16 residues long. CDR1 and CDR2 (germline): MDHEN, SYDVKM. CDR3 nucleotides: TGTGCCAGCAGTTTAGTCGTCAGGGGGCCCGGTCAGCCCCAGCATTTT. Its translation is CASSLVVRGPGQPQHF.

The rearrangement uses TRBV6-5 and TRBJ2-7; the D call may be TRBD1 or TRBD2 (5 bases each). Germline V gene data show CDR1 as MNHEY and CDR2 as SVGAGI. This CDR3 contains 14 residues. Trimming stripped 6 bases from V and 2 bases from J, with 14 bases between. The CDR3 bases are TGTGCCAGCAGCCCAACACGGGGCCCCTACGAGCAGTACTTC. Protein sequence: CASSPTRGPYEQYF.

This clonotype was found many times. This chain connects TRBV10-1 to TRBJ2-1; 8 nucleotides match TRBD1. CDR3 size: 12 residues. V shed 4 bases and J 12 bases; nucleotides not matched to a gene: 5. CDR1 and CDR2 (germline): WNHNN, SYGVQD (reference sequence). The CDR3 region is CASSAGGAGQFF. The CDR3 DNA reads TGCGCCAGCAGTGCAGGGGGCGCTGGGCAGTTCTTC.

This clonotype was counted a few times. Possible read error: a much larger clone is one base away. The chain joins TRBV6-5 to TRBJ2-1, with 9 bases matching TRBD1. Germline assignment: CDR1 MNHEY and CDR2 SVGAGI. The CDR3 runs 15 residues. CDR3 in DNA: TGTGCCAGCAGTTCCACAGGGGGCTCCTACAATGAGCAGCTCTTC. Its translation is CASSSTGGSYNEQLF.

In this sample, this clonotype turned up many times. CDR3 sequence: CASSEAPPLAGGTPGANVLTF. DNA for the CDR3: TGTGCCAGCAGTGAAGCCCCCCCCTTAGCGGGGGGGACCCCTGGGGCCAACGTCCTGACTTTC. The rearrangement uses TRBV6-1 and TRBJ2-6; 11 bases map to TRBD2. CDR1 is MNHNS, CDR2 SASEGT, per germline. CDR3 length equals 21 residues. Losses at the gene ends were 0 bases for V and 2 bases for J; bases not matched to a gene: 12.

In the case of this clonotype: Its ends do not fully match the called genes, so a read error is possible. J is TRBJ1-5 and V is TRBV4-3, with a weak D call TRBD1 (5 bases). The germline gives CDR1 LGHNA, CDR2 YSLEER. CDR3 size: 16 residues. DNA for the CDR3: TGCGCCAGCAGCCGAGATTGGGGGGGGTGGATGAAGCCCAAGCATTTT. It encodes CASSRDWGGWMKPKHF.

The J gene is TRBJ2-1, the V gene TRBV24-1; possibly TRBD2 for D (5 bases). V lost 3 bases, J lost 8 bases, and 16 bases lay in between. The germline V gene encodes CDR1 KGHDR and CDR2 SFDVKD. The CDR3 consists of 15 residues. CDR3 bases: TGTGCCACCAGTGATAACGGACTGGGTTCTGATGAGCAGTTCTTC. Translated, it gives CATSDNGLGSDEQFF.